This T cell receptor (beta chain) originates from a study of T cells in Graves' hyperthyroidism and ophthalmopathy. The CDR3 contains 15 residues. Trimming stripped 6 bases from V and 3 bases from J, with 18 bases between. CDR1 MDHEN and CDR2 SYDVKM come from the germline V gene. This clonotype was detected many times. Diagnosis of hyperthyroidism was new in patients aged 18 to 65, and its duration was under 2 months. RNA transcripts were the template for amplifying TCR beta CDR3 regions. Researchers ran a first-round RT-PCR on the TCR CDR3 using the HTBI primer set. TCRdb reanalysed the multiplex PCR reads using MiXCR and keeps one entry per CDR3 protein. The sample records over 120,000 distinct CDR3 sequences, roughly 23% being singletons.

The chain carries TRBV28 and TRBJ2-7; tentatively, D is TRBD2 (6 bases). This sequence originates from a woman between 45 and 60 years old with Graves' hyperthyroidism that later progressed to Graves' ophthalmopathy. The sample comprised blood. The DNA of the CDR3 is TGTGCCAGCAGGTCCCGGGGCGGGACCTTCTACGAGCAGTACTTC. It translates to CASRSRGGTFYEQYF.